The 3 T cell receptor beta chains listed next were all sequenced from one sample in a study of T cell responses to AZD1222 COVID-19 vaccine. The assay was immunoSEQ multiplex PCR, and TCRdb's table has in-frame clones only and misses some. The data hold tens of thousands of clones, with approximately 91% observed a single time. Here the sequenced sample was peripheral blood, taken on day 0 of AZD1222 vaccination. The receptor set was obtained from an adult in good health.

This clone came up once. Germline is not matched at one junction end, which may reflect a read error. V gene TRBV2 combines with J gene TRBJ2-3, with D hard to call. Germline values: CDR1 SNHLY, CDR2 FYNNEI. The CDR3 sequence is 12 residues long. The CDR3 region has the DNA TGTGCCAGCGGGCGCAGTCCCGAGGTAATAGGCTTT. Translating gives CASGRSPEVIGF.

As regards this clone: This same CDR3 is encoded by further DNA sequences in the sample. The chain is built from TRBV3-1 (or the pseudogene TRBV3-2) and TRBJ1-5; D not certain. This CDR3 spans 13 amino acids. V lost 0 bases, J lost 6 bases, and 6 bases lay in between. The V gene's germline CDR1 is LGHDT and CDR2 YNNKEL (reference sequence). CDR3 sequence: CASSQERGQPQHF. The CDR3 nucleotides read TGTGCCAGCAGCCAAGAGAGAGGTCAGCCCCAGCATTTT.

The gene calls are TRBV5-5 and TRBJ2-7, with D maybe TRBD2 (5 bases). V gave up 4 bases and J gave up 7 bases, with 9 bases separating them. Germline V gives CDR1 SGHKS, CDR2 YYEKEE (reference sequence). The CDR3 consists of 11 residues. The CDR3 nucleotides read TGTGCCAGCAGCACTCGGAGGGAGCAGTACTTC. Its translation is CASSTRREQYF.